Following are 15 T cell receptor beta chains from one sample sequenced in a study of Ad26.COV2.S vaccination and SARS-CoV-2 variants. Treatment in this sample: roughly 20 received Ad26.COV2.S at low or high dose, single or two shots; a few received placebo; per-sample allocation not given. The study sampled participants on day 63 after the first vaccine or placebo injection. This table comes from immunoSEQ multiplex PCR, and its TCRdb copy is limited to in-frame clones, with some not included. This table has roughly 410,000 clones, around four fifths appearing once. The sample here was peripheral blood, taken in a trial of Ad26.COV2.S vaccine versus placebo. These receptors originate from a person aged 18-60 years who received the Ad26.COV2.S COVID-19 vaccine or a placebo.

This chain links TRBV12-3 or TRBV12-4 with TRBJ2-1; no firm D call. CDR3 length equals 13 residues. V was clipped by 0 bases and J by 7 bases, with 7 bases between them. The CDR3 is CASSLALLNEQFF. CDR3 coding DNA: TGTGCCAGCAGTTTAGCACTACTAAATGAGCAGTTCTTC.

This chain links TRBV7-8 with TRBJ1-4; 7 bases match TRBD1. The CDR3 totals 14 residues. Germline V gene sequence: CDR1 SGHVS, CDR2 FQNEAQ. With 4 bases clipped from V and 5 bases from J, the junction kept 4 bases outside the gene matches. The CDR3 protein is CASSSRDRNEKLFF. DNA for the CDR3: TGTGCCAGCAGCTCCCGGGACAGAAATGAAAAACTGTTTTTT.

V is TRBV30 and J is TRBJ1-5; no reliable D call. Trimming pared 2 bases from V and 0 bases from J, leaving 5 bases between. The CDR3 runs 13 residues. Germline V gene lookup returns CDR1 GTSNPN and CDR2 SVGIG (reference sequence). CDR3 in DNA: TGTGCCTGGAGTACCTATAGCAATCAGCCCCAGCATTTT. Residues: CAWSTYSNQPQHF.

This clone is a singleton in its sample. The CDR3 is CASSQPRAGHQPQHF. Written as DNA, the CDR3 is TGCGCCAGCAGCCAACCCAGGGCAGGGCATCAGCCCCAGCATTTT. The gene calls are TRBV4-1 and TRBJ1-5, with D tentatively TRBD1 (5 bases). This CDR3 is 15 amino acids long. V was shortened by 2 bases and J by 5 bases, with 13 bases between the two germline ends. Germline V gene data show CDR1 as MGHRA and CDR2 as YSYEKL.

This clone was detected a few times. V gene TRBV15 combines with J gene TRBJ2-7; either TRBD1 or TRBD2 may fit D (5 bases each). Germline V gene lookup returns CDR1 LNHNV and CDR2 YYDKDF (reference sequence). The CDR3 consists of 15 residues. V was trimmed by 0 bases and J by 2 bases, leaving 11 bases between them. The DNA for the CDR3 is TGTGCCACCAGCAGAGAAGGGGTGGGGGCCTACGAGCAGTACTTC. This sequence encodes CATSREGVGAYEQYF.

V usage is TRBV5-6 and J usage is TRBJ1-1; no clear D. The CDR3 loop spans 11 amino acids. Germline V gene sequence: CDR1 SGHDT, CDR2 YYEEEE. The germline V and J ends were trimmed by 0 bases and 8 bases, with 5 bases remaining between them. The CDR3 bases are TGTGCCAGCAGCTTGGGCCCCGAAGCTTTCTTT. This translates into CASSLGPEAFF.

The chain has TRBV2 and TRBJ2-7; no clear D. Germline CDR1 and CDR2: SNHLY and FYNNEI. The length of the CDR3 is 14 residues. The germline V and J ends were trimmed by 3 bases and 1 base, with 10 bases remaining between them. In DNA form, the CDR3 reads TGTGCCAGCAGTGATTGGGCCTTTTCCTACGAGCAGTACTTC. Amino acid sequence: CASSDWAFSYEQYF.

The gene calls are TRBV4-1 and TRBJ1-1; possible D gene TRBD1, 5 bases. Germline assignment: CDR1 MGHRA and CDR2 YSYEKL. The CDR3 sequence is 15 residues long. The V end was cut by 4 bases, the J end by 4 bases, with 16 bases between. CDR3: CASSLLTALGTEAFF. For the CDR3, the DNA is TGCGCCAGCAGCCTATTGACAGCGCTGGGCACTGAAGCTTTCTTT.

The rearrangement joins TRBV6-5 to TRBJ2-2; D remains unclear. V lost 1 base to trimming and J lost 1 base, with 7 bases between them. Germline loops: CDR1 MNHEY, CDR2 SVGAGI. The CDR3 sequence is 15 residues long. The CDR3 is CASSYFAVNTGELFF. The CDR3 coding sequence is TGTGCCAGCAGTTACTTCGCGGTGAACACCGGGGAGCTGTTTTTT.

V and J are TRBV7-3 and TRBJ2-1, with 8 bases aligning to TRBD2. The CDR3 has 15 residues. Germline V CDR1 and CDR2: SGHTA, FQGTGA. The junction had 3 bases not matched to a gene; V was cut back by 5 bases and J by 0 bases. As DNA, the CDR3 is TGTGCCAGCAGCCTAGGACTAGCCTCCTACAATGAGCAGTTCTTC. Translated, it gives CASSLGLASYNEQFF. Full variable domain (remainder filled in from reference TRBV7-3 and TRBJ2-1): GAGVSQTPSNKVTEKGKYVELRCDPISGHTALYWYRQSLGQGPEFLIYFQGTGAADDSGLPNDRFFAVRPEGSVSTLKIQRTERGDSAVYLCASSLGLASYNEQFFGPGTRLTVL.

The V gene is TRBV5-5, the J gene TRBJ2-7, with 7 nucleotides matching TRBD1. The trim removed 4 bases at V and 3 bases at J, leaving 7 bases unmatched. This CDR3 is 14 amino acids long. CDR1 SGHKS and CDR2 YYEKEE come from the germline V gene (reference sequence). The CDR3 sequence is CASSRRQGYYEQYF. The CDR3 DNA is TGTGCCAGCAGCCGACGACAGGGATACTACGAGCAGTACTTC.

This clone showed up just a few times. The genes are TRBV3-1 (or the pseudogene TRBV3-2) and TRBJ2-2; D is perhaps TRBD1 (6 bases). Trimming removed 4 bases at V and 0 bases at J, with 6 bases between. This CDR3 is 14 amino acids long. CDR1 and CDR2 (germline): LGHDT, YNNKEL (reference sequence). In DNA form, the CDR3 reads TGTGCCAGCAGCCGGACAGCGAACACCGGGGAGCTGTTTTTT. Translating it yields CASSRTANTGELFF.

The CDR3 loop reads CASSHLNSPLHF. The CDR3, as DNA: TGTGCCAGCAGCCACTTGAATTCACCCCTCCACTTT. V usage is TRBV3-1 (or the pseudogene TRBV3-2) and J usage is TRBJ1-6; the D is unclear. Germline CDR1 LGHDT, CDR2 YNNKEL (reference sequence). The length of the CDR3 is 12 residues. The V end was cut by 3 bases, the J end by 7 bases, with 4 bases between.

The V call is TRBV27, the J call TRBJ2-7; D possibly corresponds to TRBD2 (5 bases). Germline V gene data show CDR1 as MNHEY and CDR2 as SMNVEV (reference sequence). This CDR3 is 13 amino acids long. The V end lost 2 bases, the J end lost 4 bases, and 9 bases lay between the germline ends. CDR3 coding DNA: TGTGCCAGCAGTTTAAGGCGAGGGTACGAGCAGTACTTC. Translating it yields CASSLRRGYEQYF.

The rearrangement links TRBV12-3 or TRBV12-4 to TRBJ2-7; a possible D gene is TRBD2 (6 bases). CDR3 length: 11 amino acids. V was cut by 5 bases and J by 6 bases, with 8 bases left in between. The CDR3 bases are TGTGCCAGCAGTGCTAGCGCCGAGCAGTACTTC. Its translation is CASSASAEQYF.